These T cell receptor beta chains were read from a single sample in a study of a mutant IDH1 vaccine in newly diagnosed glioma. The repertoire was sequenced with immunoSEQ multiplex PCR; TCRdb's copy has only in-frame clones and lacks some. Of roughly 32,000 clones in the sample, around 80% were seen once. The sequencing here drew on peripheral blood mononuclear cells (PBMCs), taken from a glioma patient treated with radiotherapy, temozolomide or both. The receptors were sampled from a middle-aged man with glioma. Some clones in this sample may be carry-over from other donors' samples. Both conserved end residues are part of each CDR3. The D gene is left open where the match is weak. Clone size appears in some rows only: once, few, many, or a class for an expanded clone.

cdr3_length: 13
v_call: TRBV7-2
j_call: TRBJ2-7
clone_size: -
d_call: TRBD2
cdr3_aa: CASSHGRAYEQYF
cdr3_nt: TGTGCCAGCAGCCACGGGAGGGCGTACGAGCAGTACTTC

cdr3_length: 15
v_call: TRBV5-6
j_call: TRBJ2-5
clone_size: -
d_call: -
cdr3_aa: CASSRPFGTKETQYF
cdr3_nt: TGTGCCAGCAGCCGTCCGTTTGGGACGAAAGAGACCCAGTACTTC

cdr3_length: 15
v_call: TRBV6-5
j_call: TRBJ1-3
clone_size: -
d_call: -
cdr3_aa: CASSYSRATGNTIYF
cdr3_nt: TGTGCCAGCAGTTACTCCCGGGCCACGGGAAACACCATATATTTT

cdr3_length: 14
v_call: TRBV18
j_call: TRBJ1-4
clone_size: -
d_call: -
cdr3_aa: CASSPGVGEEKLFF
cdr3_nt: TGTGCCAGCTCACCGGGTGTCGGGGAAGAAAAACTGTTTTTT

cdr3_length: 14
v_call: TRBV13
j_call: TRBJ2-2
clone_size: -
d_call: -
cdr3_aa: CASSFNTNTGELFF
cdr3_nt: TGTGCCAGCAGCTTTAACACGAACACCGGGGAGCTGTTTTTT

cdr3_length: 14
v_call: TRBV5-4
j_call: TRBJ2-1
clone_size: once
d_call: -
cdr3_aa: CASSLVLASNEQFF
cdr3_nt: TGTGCCAGCAGCTTGGTGCTAGCCTCCAATGAGCAGTTCTTC

cdr3_length: 17
v_call: TRBV23-1
j_call: TRBJ2-1
clone_size: -
d_call: -
cdr3_aa: CASSQSIQPHWVNEQFF
cdr3_nt: TGCGCCAGCAGTCAATCTATCCAGCCCCACTGGGTAAATGAGCAGTTCTTC

cdr3_length: 13
v_call: TRBV19
j_call: TRBJ1-1
clone_size: -
d_call: -
cdr3_aa: CASSILDGTEAFF
cdr3_nt: TGTGCCAGTAGTATTCTGGATGGCACTGAAGCTTTCTTT

cdr3_length: 13
v_call: TRBV19
j_call: TRBJ2-7
clone_size: -
d_call: TRBD1
cdr3_aa: CASSAGTGNEQYF
cdr3_nt: TGTGCCAGTAGTGCCGGGACAGGGAACGAGCAGTACTTC

cdr3_length: 12
v_call: TRBV29-1
j_call: TRBJ1-1
clone_size: -
d_call: -
cdr3_aa: CSGGKLGGEAFF
cdr3_nt: TGCAGCGGCGGAAAACTGGGAGGTGAAGCTTTCTTT

cdr3_length: 13
v_call: TRBV6-1
j_call: TRBJ1-2
clone_size: -
d_call: -
cdr3_aa: CASLGHLNYGYTF
cdr3_nt: TGTGCCAGCCTTGGACACCTTAACTATGGCTACACCTTC

cdr3_length: 14
v_call: TRBV25-1
j_call: TRBJ1-6
clone_size: few
d_call: -
cdr3_aa: CASSESGDNSPLHF
cdr3_nt: TGTGCCAGCAGTGAATCAGGGGATAATTCACCCCTCCACTTT

cdr3_length: 13
v_call: TRBV28
j_call: TRBJ2-5
clone_size: -
d_call: -
cdr3_aa: CASSFGVAETQYF
cdr3_nt: TGTGCCAGCAGTTTTGGGGTCGCAGAGACCCAGTACTTC

cdr3_length: 17
v_call: TRBV12-1
j_call: TRBJ2-1
clone_size: once
d_call: -
cdr3_aa: CASSFAPAGVRYNEQFF
cdr3_nt: -

cdr3_length: 13
v_call: TRBV2
j_call: TRBJ1-5
clone_size: few
d_call: TRBD1
cdr3_aa: CASSGTGGFGQHF
cdr3_nt: TGTGCCAGTTCCGGGACAGGGGGTTTCGGGCAGCATTTT

cdr3_length: 13
v_call: TRBV10-3
j_call: TRBJ1-1
clone_size: -
d_call: -
cdr3_aa: CASQFSRNTEAFF
cdr3_nt: TGTGCCTCCCAATTCTCGAGGAACACTGAAGCTTTCTTT

cdr3_length: 16
v_call: TRBV23-1
j_call: TRBJ2-2
clone_size: once
d_call: TRBD2
cdr3_aa: CASSWGLAGNTGELFF
cdr3_nt: TGCGCCAGCAGTTGGGGACTAGCGGGTAACACCGGGGAGCTGTTTTTT

cdr3_length: 15
v_call: TRBV5-4
j_call: TRBJ2-5
clone_size: medium-sized
d_call: TRBD1
cdr3_aa: CASSWGQGTRETQYF
cdr3_nt: TGTGCCAGCAGCTGGGGACAGGGGACCAGAGAGACCCAGTACTTC

cdr3_length: 16
v_call: TRBV25-1
j_call: TRBJ2-2
clone_size: -
d_call: -
cdr3_aa: CASSEYIEAGHGELFF
cdr3_nt: TGTGCCAGCAGTGAATATATCGAAGCAGGCCACGGGGAGCTGTTTTTT

cdr3_length: 13
v_call: TRBV6-5
j_call: TRBJ1-5
clone_size: -
d_call: -
cdr3_aa: CASSFQGRQPQHF
cdr3_nt: TGTGCCAGCAGCTTCCAGGGGAGGCAGCCCCAGCATTTT

cdr3_length: 14
v_call: TRBV19
j_call: TRBJ1-5
clone_size: -
d_call: -
cdr3_aa: CASSPLLEGQPQHF
cdr3_nt: TGTGCCAGTAGTCCCCTCTTGGAAGGTCAGCCCCAGCATTTT

cdr3_length: 14
v_call: TRBV5-1
j_call: TRBJ2-1
clone_size: once
d_call: TRBD1
cdr3_aa: CASSLTTGENEQFF
cdr3_nt: TGCGCCAGCAGCCTAACGACAGGGGAAAATGAGCAGTTCTTC

cdr3_length: 12
v_call: TRBV2
j_call: TRBJ2-7
clone_size: -
d_call: -
cdr3_aa: CASSPGSYEQYF
cdr3_nt: TGTGCCAGCAGTCCAGGATCCTACGAGCAGTACTTC

cdr3_length: 13
v_call: TRBV2
j_call: TRBJ1-5
clone_size: -
d_call: -
cdr3_aa: CASSETGNQPQHF
cdr3_nt: TGTGCCAGCAGTGAAACCGGGAATCAGCCCCAGCATTTT

cdr3_length: 14
v_call: TRBV15
j_call: TRBJ2-5
clone_size: -
d_call: -
cdr3_aa: CATSPGGVQETQYF
cdr3_nt: TGTGCCACCAGTCCGGGCGGGGTCCAAGAGACCCAGTACTTC